This T cell receptor (beta chain) was sequenced for a study of blood T cell repertoires in COVID-19. Whole-study context: The United States, Italy and Spain supplied acute and convalescent COVID-19 samples. Nucleic acid was either cDNA or gDNA, and it came from T cells, B-cell-depleted T cells, or PBMCs.

Germline loops: CDR1 SNHLY, CDR2 FYNNEI. Trimming shortened V by 1 base and J by 3 bases, and 10 bases separated the two germline ends. This CDR3 is built from 15 residues. Using immunoSEQ multiplex PCR, the repertoire was profiled, and TCRdb retains in-frame clones only, with some absent. The table records 300,000 to 350,000 clones, roughly 85% of them present only once. Cohorts were based on clinical histories the participants reported. The TCR was taken from a woman aged 40 to 49 with acute COVID-19. The specimen was PBMCs or T cells enriched from blood (not recorded which). V is TRBV2 and J is TRBJ1-5; maybe TRBD1 (5 bases). CDR3 amino acids: CASSEETADNQPQHF. In DNA form, the CDR3 reads TGTGCCAGCAGTGAAGAGACAGCCGACAATCAGCCCCAGCATTTT. The complete variable domain, with remaining parts taken from reference TRBV2 and TRBJ1-5, reads EPEVTQTPSHQVTQMGQEVILRCVPISNHLYFYWYRQILGQKVEFLVSFYNNEISEKSEIFDDQFSVERPDGSNFTLKIRSTKLEDSAMYFCASSEETADNQPQHFGDGTRLSIL.